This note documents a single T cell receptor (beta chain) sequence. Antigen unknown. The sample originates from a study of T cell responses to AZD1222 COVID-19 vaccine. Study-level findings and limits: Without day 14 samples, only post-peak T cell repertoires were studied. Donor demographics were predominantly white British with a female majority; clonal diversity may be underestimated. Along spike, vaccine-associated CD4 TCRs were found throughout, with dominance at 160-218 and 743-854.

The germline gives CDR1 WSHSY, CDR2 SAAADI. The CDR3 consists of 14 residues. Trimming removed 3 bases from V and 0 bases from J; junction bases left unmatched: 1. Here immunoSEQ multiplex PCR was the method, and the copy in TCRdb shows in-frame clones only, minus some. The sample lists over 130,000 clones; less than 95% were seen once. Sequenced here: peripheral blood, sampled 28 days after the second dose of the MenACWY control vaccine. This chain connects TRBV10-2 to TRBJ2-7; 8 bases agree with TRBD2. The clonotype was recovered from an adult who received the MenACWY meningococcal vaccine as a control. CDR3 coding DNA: TGCGCCAGCAGTGACCGGGAGGGCTCCTACGAGCAGTACTTC. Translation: CASSDREGSYEQYF.